These 27 T cell receptor beta chains came from one sample sequenced in a study of tumor and adjacent non-tumor tissue in lung cancer. RNA was extracted from bulk tissue without any cell sorting. The normal lung tissue was taken more than 3 cm from the tumor edge. A modified ARM-PCR protocol with three rounds of nested PCR amplified TCRbeta. Each CDR3 protein is one row after TCRdb ran MiXCR on the multiplex PCR reads. The sample carries some 99,000 distinct CDR3 sequences, roughly three fifths recorded once. Material: distant non-tumor lung tissue. These receptors originate from a man aged 60 to 69 with non-small cell lung cancer.

The chain links TRBV6-2 or TRBV6-3 to TRBJ1-5, with 8 positions matching TRBD1. CDR1 and CDR2 from the germline V gene are MNHEY and SVGEGT. V lost 11 bases and J lost 6; bases outside the gene matches: 21. This CDR3 contains 17 residues. CDR3: CAGNTDLRGLMVQPQHF. The CDR3 bases are TGTGCCGGCAATACCGACCTCAGGGGGCTAATGGTTCAGCCCCAGCATTTT.

This clonotype has more than one count but fewer than ten. The chain uses TRBV28 and TRBJ1-5, with D possibly being TRBD1 (6 bases). The length of the CDR3 is 14 residues. Germline V gene lookup returns CDR1 MDHEN and CDR2 SYDVKM. V was shortened by 3 bases and J by 2 bases, with 8 bases between the two germline ends. CDR3 DNA sequence: TGTGCCAGCAGTTTCTACAGGGGCAATCAGCCCCAGCATTTT. It translates to CASSFYRGNQPQHF.

This clonotype came up many times. The chain is built from TRBV4-2 and TRBJ2-5, with D possibly being TRBD1 or TRBD2 (5 bases each). Germline CDR1 LGHNA, CDR2 YNFKEQ. The CDR3 has 19 residues. Trimming pared 2 bases from V and 1 base from J, leaving 23 bases between. The CDR3 loop is CASSQYPMRGSLGQETQYF. In nucleotides, the CDR3 is TGTGCCAGCAGCCAATATCCCATGAGGGGTAGCTTGGGCCAAGAGACCCAGTACTTC.

V and J are TRBV7-9 and TRBJ2-3; 10 bases are a match to TRBD2. CDR1 SEHNR and CDR2 FQNEAQ come from the germline V gene (reference sequence). V shed 7 bases and J 0 bases; nucleotides not matched to a gene: 7. This CDR3 is 16 amino acids long. The CDR3 protein is CASNFTSGASTDTQYF. The CDR3 nucleotides are TGTGCCAGCAATTTCACTAGCGGGGCTAGCACAGATACGCAGTATTTT.

Comment on this clonotype: At one end the junction does not follow the germline gene, possibly because of a read error. The CDR3 DNA reads TGTACCAGCAGCTCCAGTAGACAGGGCGCCTCTGTGGCCAACGTCCTGACTTTC. Translated: CTSSSSRQGASVANVLTF. The chain has TRBV11-3 and TRBJ2-6, with TRBD1 identical over 7 bases. The CDR3 has 18 amino acids. Germline V gene data show CDR1 as SGHNT and CDR2 as YENEEA.

The chain recombines TRBV6-5 with TRBJ2-3, with unresolved D. V shed 5 bases and J shed 4 bases, with 10 bases lying between them. The CDR3 is 13 residues long. CDR1 and CDR2 (germline): MNHEY, SVGAGI. The CDR3 DNA reads TGTGCCAGCAGTCCTAGAGGCCCAGATACGCAGTATTTT. Translated: CASSPRGPDTQYF.

The chain combines TRBV6-1 with TRBJ1-5, with D perhaps TRBD1 (5 bases). Trimming left V 6 bases short and J 8 bases short, with 17 bases between. In germline, CDR1 is MNHNS, CDR2 SASEGT. The CDR3 is made up of 14 amino acids. As DNA, the CDR3 is TGTGCCAGCAGCCCCTTGACAGTTCCCGAGCCCCAGCATTTT. Protein product: CASSPLTVPEPQHF.

Note on this clonotype: A clone one base away is much larger, so this may be a read error. The rearrangement uses TRBV5-4 and TRBJ2-7, with 8 bases that match TRBD2. V lost 4 bases and J lost 3; bases outside the gene matches: 9. This CDR3 contains 15 residues. CDR1 and CDR2 (germline): SGHNT, YYREEE (reference sequence). CDR3 in DNA: TGTGCCAGCAGCCCCGGGGCTAGCGGGTTCTACGAGCAGTACTTC. It translates to CASSPGASGFYEQYF.

This clonotype was detected only a few times. This sequence may be a read error, since a much larger clone differs from it by one base. V usage is TRBV5-5 and J usage is TRBJ2-1; D may correspond to TRBD1 or TRBD2 (5 bases each). Looked up from germline, CDR1 is SGHKS and CDR2 is YYEKEE (reference sequence). The CDR3 length is 14 residues. CDR3 sequence reads: CANSPIDTGGLLFF. CDR3 DNA sequence: TGTGCCAACAGCCCGATTGACACAGGAGGCCTGCTGTTCTTC.

This clonotype was counted a few times. The germline gene is not matched at one end of the junction; a read error may be the cause. The chain links TRBV6-5 to TRBJ2-6, with D possibly being TRBD1 (7 bases). This CDR3 spans 19 amino acids. The germline V gene encodes CDR1 MNHEY and CDR2 SVGAGI. CDR3 residues: CASSLLGRGVSSGANVLTF. As DNA, the CDR3 is TGTGCCAGCAGCCTCCTGGGCAGGGGGGTCTCCTCTGGGGCTAACGTCCTGACTTTC.

The chain recombines TRBV6-5 with TRBJ2-1; possibly TRBD1 or TRBD2 for D (5 bases each). Germline V gene data show CDR1 as MNHEY and CDR2 as SVGAGI. The CDR3 has 15 amino acids. V was shortened by 5 bases and J by 15 bases, with 26 bases between the two germline ends. The CDR3 here is CASSRGSGRRGEWFF. CDR3 bases: TGTGCCAGCAGTCGGGGTTCAGGGAGACGCGGTGAGTGGTTCTTC.

This chain connects TRBV6-5 to TRBJ2-1, with unresolved D. V was cut by 4 bases and J by 12 bases, with 19 bases left in between. Germline V gene sequence: CDR1 MNHEY, CDR2 SVGAGI. The CDR3 is made up of 14 amino acids. The CDR3 here is CASSSRPATSGQFF. The CDR3 DNA sequence: TGTGCCAGCAGTTCGCGCCCGGCGACGTCGGGGCAGTTCTTC.

The chain couples TRBV6-2 or TRBV6-3 to TRBJ2-3, with D maybe TRBD2 (6 bases). The CDR3 totals 14 residues. Germline V gene sequence: CDR1 MNHEY, CDR2 SVGEGT. Trimming took 7 bases from V and 5 from J, leaving 16 bases between them. For the CDR3, the DNA is TGTGCCAGCAACTCACATGGGGGAGGAGATACGCAGTATTTT. Protein: CASNSHGGGDTQYF.

This clonotype turned up a few times. This chain connects TRBV5-6 to TRBJ2-1, with 11 bases aligning to TRBD2. The CDR3 covers 19 residues. The V gene's germline CDR1 is SGHDT and CDR2 YYEEEE. The junction had 21 bases not matched to a gene; V was cut back by 4 bases and J by 9 bases. CDR3 amino acids: CASSPTRGGGLAGLGEQFF. The CDR3 region has the DNA TGTGCCAGCAGCCCAACCCGGGGGGGAGGACTAGCGGGTCTGGGTGAGCAGTTCTTC.

This chain uses TRBV11-3 with TRBJ2-2, with D tentatively TRBD2 (5 bases). Germline-derived CDR1 and CDR2 are SGHNT and YENEEA. CDR3 size: 14 residues. V was pared by 2 bases and J by 17 bases, with 21 bases between. The CDR3 bases are TGTGCCAGCAGCTTAAAAGGATACACCGGGGAGCCCTTTTTT. Its protein is CASSLKGYTGEPFF.

On this clonotype: The conserved final phenylalanine or tryptophan is absent from the CDR3, which likely points to a read error. This chain connects TRBV7-2 to TRBJ2-1; the D gene is possibly TRBD2 (6 bases). Trimming left V 2 bases short and J 4 bases short, with 12 bases between. Germline V gene sequence: CDR1 SGHTA, CDR2 FQGNSA. This CDR3 spans 15 amino acids. The CDR3 nucleotides read TGTGCCAGCAGCTTAAGGCCTAGCGAGTACAATGAGCAGTTCCTC. Translating gives CASSLRPSEYNEQFL.

This clonotype occurred a few times. The gene calls are TRBV5-1 and TRBJ2-1, with 14 bases matching TRBD2. Germline lookup yields CDR1 SGHRS and CDR2 YFSETQ. This CDR3 spans 16 amino acids. V gave up 4 bases and J gave up 8 bases; unmatched junction bases: 8. CDR3 sequence: CASSPGLAGDGHEQFF. The CDR3 nucleotides read TGCGCCAGCAGCCCGGGACTAGCGGGAGATGGGCATGAGCAGTTCTTC.

Concerning this clonotype: Lacking the conserved final phenylalanine or tryptophan, this CDR3 likely reflects a read error. This chain links TRBV4-1 with TRBJ2-5; TRBD1 is a possible D gene (5 bases). This CDR3 has 15 amino acids. Trimming took 0 bases from V and 5 from J, leaving 13 bases between them. Germline assignment: CDR1 MGHRA and CDR2 YSYEKL. The CDR3 DNA is TGCGCCAGCAGCCAAGATGGAGCAACAGGTGAGACCCAGTACTTA. As protein: CASSQDGATGETQYL.

This clonotype was recorded many times. The genes are TRBV5-1 and TRBJ2-2; a weak D match, TRBD1 (5 bases). CDR3 length: 14 amino acids. Per germline, CDR1 SGHRS and CDR2 YFSETQ. The V end was cut by 4 bases, the J end by 4 bases, with 11 bases between. In DNA form, the CDR3 reads TGCGCCAGCAGCCCGCGACAGACCACCGGGGAGCTGTTTTTT. This gives the protein CASSPRQTTGELFF.

Turning to this clonotype: Since the CDR3 does not end with the conserved phenylalanine or tryptophan, this likely comes from a read error. The CDR3 spells CASSLARLDGYTS. The CDR3 nucleotides read TGTGCTAGCAGCTTAGCCAGGTTGGATGGCTACACCTCT. The V gene is TRBV11-3, the J gene TRBJ1-2; D gene unclear. This CDR3 spans 13 amino acids. Germline CDR1 SGHNT, CDR2 YENEEA.

This clonotype was counted only a few times. The V and J genes are TRBV7-8 and TRBJ1-5; no reliable D call. The ends were cut back, 6 bases at V and 4 bases at J, with 7 bases in the middle. The CDR3 length is 12 residues. Germline V CDR1 and CDR2: SGHVS, FQNEAQ. Here the CDR3 DNA reads TGTGCCAGCAGTTCACAGAATCAGCCCCAGCATTTT. It is translated as CASSSQNQPQHF.

About this clonotype itself: At one end the junction does not follow the germline gene, possibly because of a read error. The chain carries TRBV4-3 and TRBJ2-3, with TRBD1 as a possible D gene (6 bases). The germline gives CDR1 LGHNA, CDR2 YSLEER. There are 19 residues in the CDR3. The CDR3, as DNA: TGCTCCAGCAGCCAAGATCTAACCGAAGGGGAGACGGCGGACAGTACGCAGTATTTT. Amino acid sequence: CSSSQDLTEGETADSTQYF.

This clonotype has only a few counts. At one of its ends the junction is not consistent with the germline gene, which may arise from a read error. V and J are TRBV12-5 and TRBJ2-3; 7 bases align to TRBD1. From germline, CDR1 is LGHNT and CDR2 FRNRAP. This CDR3 is built from 17 residues. Here the CDR3 reads CASGSTKTGKRTDTEYF. The DNA of the CDR3 is TGTGCTAGTGGTTCAACCAAGACAGGGAAGCGCACAGATACGGAGTATTTT.

Remarks on this clonotype: This may be a read error, as it is one base from a much larger clone. The V call is TRBV7-9, the J call TRBJ1-1, with 7 bases aligning to TRBD1. Germline V lookup: CDR1 SEHNR, CDR2 FQNEAQ (reference sequence). Trimming at V came to 7 bases and at J to 4 bases, leaving 12 bases not matched to a gene. The CDR3 is 15 amino acids. CDR3 protein: CASNSVGGLGTEAFF. DNA of the CDR3: TGTGCCAGCAACTCCGTAGGGGGCCTCGGCACTGAAGCTTTCTTT.

Worth noting for this clonotype: One end of the junction does not line up with germline, which may come from a read error. The J gene is TRBJ2-2, the V gene TRBV5-4, with D perhaps matching TRBD2 (5 bases). The CDR3 covers 15 residues. Germline assignment: CDR1 SGHNT and CDR2 YYREEE (reference sequence). The CDR3 coding sequence is TGTGCCAGCAGATTGATCGGGGTAAACACCGGGGAGCTGTATTTT. Amino acid sequence: CASRLIGVNTGELYF. Variable domain in full (rest from reference TRBV5-4 and TRBJ2-2): ETGVTQSPTHLIKTRGQQVTLRCSSQSGHNTVSWYQQALGQGPQFIFQYYREEENGRGNFPPRFSGLQFPNYSSELNVNALELDDSALYLCASRLIGVNTGELYFGEGSRLTVL.

On this clonotype: Compared with germline, one end of the junction differs, possibly owing to a read error. This chain uses TRBV6-2 or TRBV6-3 with TRBJ2-5, with 10 nucleotides matching TRBD2. Germline-derived CDR1 and CDR2 are MNHEY and SVGEGT. The CDR3 has 17 residues. Here the CDR3 reads CASSHRTSGSPQETRYF. CDR3 coding DNA: TGTGCCAGCAGTCACCGGACTAGCGGATCACCACAAGAGACCCGGTACTTC.

In the case of this clonotype: This may be a read error, as it is one base from a much larger clone. J is TRBJ1-5 and V is TRBV6-2 or TRBV6-3; a weak D match, TRBD1 (6 bases). V was cut by 0 bases and J by 2 bases, with 8 bases left in between. Germline V gives CDR1 MNHEY, CDR2 SVGEGT. This CDR3 comprises 15 residues. In DNA, the CDR3 is TGTGCCAGCAGTTACTCAACAGGGTGCAATCAGCCCCAGCATTTT. Protein: CASSYSTGCNQPQHF.